The 17 T cell receptor beta chains reported below all come from one sample, sequenced in a study of T cell responses to AZD1222 COVID-19 vaccine. Profiled with immunoSEQ multiplex PCR; TCRdb holds only in-frame clones, not every one. The data hold roughly 70,000 clones, with roughly 84% observed a single time. Source: peripheral blood, taken on day 0 of AZD1222 vaccination. The receptors stem from an adult in good health.

In this sample, this clone turned up a few times. The CDR3 DNA reads as TGCAGCGTTGATGTCGGAGACCAGGCCCAAGAGACCCAGTACTTC. The encoded protein is CSVDVGDQAQETQYF. The chain recombines TRBV29-1 with TRBJ2-5; D is uncertain. V shed 3 bases and J shed 1 base, with 15 bases lying between them. This CDR3 region has 15 residues. In germline, CDR1 is SQVTM, CDR2 ANQGSEA.

Only one count was recorded for this clone. The chain recombines TRBV4-2 with TRBJ2-5; D not resolved. Trimming removed 1 base at V and 0 bases at J, with 6 bases between. CDR3 length: 14 amino acids. CDR1 LGHNA and CDR2 YNFKEQ come from the germline V gene. CDR3 DNA: TGTGCCAGCAGCCAAGTTGGATACCAAGAGACCCAGTACTTC. It is translated as CASSQVGYQETQYF.

V is TRBV5-4 and J is TRBJ1-2; D might be TRBD1 (5 bases). The germline gives CDR1 SGHNT, CDR2 YYREEE (reference sequence). The CDR3 totals 12 residues. V gave up 4 bases and J gave up 8 bases, with 12 bases separating them. The CDR3 region is CASSPKGEGYTF. In nucleotides, the CDR3 is TGTGCCAGCAGCCCGAAAGGGGAAGGCTACACCTTC.

The chain has TRBV7-2 and TRBJ1-2; D is uncertain. The length of the CDR3 is 14 residues. Germline V gene sequence: CDR1 SGHTA, CDR2 FQGNSA. V lost 1 base and J lost 10, with 16 bases in between. DNA of the CDR3: TGTGCCAGCAGCTTAGGCAGGATGAGAACCTCCTACACCTTC. Translated: CASSLGRMRTSYTF. The full variable domain, rest sourced from reference TRBV7-2 and TRBJ1-2, is GAGVSQSPSNKVTEKGKDVELRCDPISGHTALYWYRQSLGQGLEFLIYFQGNSAPDKSGLPSDRFSAERTGGSVSTLTIQRTQQEDSAVYLCASSLGRMRTSYTFGSGTRLTVV.

J is TRBJ1-4 and V is TRBV5-1; the match to TRBD1 covers 10 bases. Trimming took 0 bases from V and 7 from J; bases not matched to a gene: 3. This CDR3 is 15 amino acids long. The germline CDR1 and CDR2 sequences are SGHRS and YFSETQ. CDR3 nucleotide sequence: TGCGCCAGCAGCTTGGGGGACAGGGGTGGTGAAAAACTGTTTTTT. Protein: CASSLGDRGGEKLFF.

V gene TRBV12-3 or TRBV12-4 combines with J gene TRBJ1-3; D uncertain. Deletions cut 7 bases from V and 4 bases from J, with 5 bases between. The CDR3 totals 11 residues. The CDR3 region has the DNA TGTGCCAGCACCCAGGGAAACACCATATATTTT. It yields the protein CASTQGNTIYF.

This rearrangement joins TRBV2 to TRBJ1-5; D call uncertain. The CDR3 spans 11 residues. V shed 8 bases and J shed 4 bases, with 6 bases lying between them. Germline lookup yields CDR1 SNHLY and CDR2 FYNNEI. CDR3 in amino acids: CASAYNQPQHF. Written as DNA, the CDR3 is TGTGCCAGCGCATATAATCAGCCCCAGCATTTT.

The CDR3 here is CAWSRTRGNEQFF. In nucleotides, the CDR3 is TGTGCCTGGAGTCGTACGAGGGGCAATGAGCAGTTCTTC. This rearrangement joins TRBV30 to TRBJ2-1; D tentatively fits TRBD1 or TRBD2 (5 bases each). CDR1 is GTSNPN and CDR2 is SVGIG in the germline V gene (reference sequence). The CDR3 extends over 13 amino acids. Trimming cost V 2 bases and J 6 bases, with 11 bases left between them.

The genes are TRBV6-5 and TRBJ2-3, with TRBD1 matching 12 bases. The ends lost 6 bases at V and 4 bases at J; junction bases unmatched: 2. Germline values: CDR1 MNHEY, CDR2 SVGAGI. The CDR3 is made up of 14 amino acids. CDR3 residues: CASSRDRGPDTQYF. For the CDR3, the DNA is TGTGCCAGCAGCCGGGACAGGGGGCCAGATACGCAGTATTTT.

The chain joins TRBV3-1 (or the pseudogene TRBV3-2) to TRBJ2-7, with D unresolved. Per the germline V gene, CDR1 is LGHDT and CDR2 is YNNKEL (reference sequence). CDR3 size: 15 residues. Trimming took 4 bases from V and 0 from J, leaving 13 bases between them. The CDR3 bases are TGTGCCAGCAGCCGAACAATATTGAGCTCCTACGAGCAGTACTTC. Its protein product is CASSRTILSSYEQYF.

This chain joins TRBV7-9 and TRBJ1-2; D call uncertain. Per germline, CDR1 SEHNR and CDR2 FQNEAQ (reference sequence). Trimming left V 1 base short and J 7 bases short, with 13 bases between. The CDR3 has 14 residues. CDR3 amino acids: CASSLGTGLGGYTF. The CDR3 DNA reads as TGTGCCAGCAGCTTAGGTACGGGATTGGGTGGCTACACCTTC. Filled out from reference TRBV7-9 and TRBJ1-2, the complete variable domain reads DTGVSQNPRHKITKRGQNVTFRCDPISEHNRLYWYRQTLGQGPEFLTYFQNEAQLEKSRLLSDRFSAERPKGSFSTLEIQRTEQGDSAMYLCASSLGTGLGGYTFGSGTRLTVV.

The chain carries TRBV5-1 and TRBJ2-2; the D is unclear. The V gene lost 4 bases and the J gene lost 0 bases, with 7 bases spanning the gap. CDR3 size: 14 residues. Germline values: CDR1 SGHRS, CDR2 YFSETQ. CDR3 amino acids: CASSAASNTGELFF. The CDR3 bases are TGCGCCAGCAGCGCTGCTTCGAACACCGGGGAGCTGTTTTTT.

V and J are TRBV7-2 and TRBJ2-3, with D perhaps TRBD2 (5 bases). The CDR3 extends over 16 amino acids. Germline lookup yields CDR1 SGHTA and CDR2 FQGNSA. Trimming took 5 bases from V and 2 from J, leaving 17 bases between them. The CDR3 DNA reads as TGTGCCAGCAGCGAGGGTCGGGGTCCGGTCACAGATACGCAGTATTTT. Protein: CASSEGRGPVTDTQYF. Variable domain in full (rest from reference TRBV7-2 and TRBJ2-3): GAGVSQSPSNKVTEKGKDVELRCDPISGHTALYWYRQSLGQGLEFLIYFQGNSAPDKSGLPSDRFSAERTGGSVSTLTIQRTQQEDSAVYLCASSEGRGPVTDTQYFGPGTRLTVL.

This chain connects TRBV14 to TRBJ2-3; 8 nucleotides match TRBD2. V shed 3 bases and J 4 bases; nucleotides not matched to a gene: 3. Germline CDR1 and CDR2: SGHDN and FVKESK. The CDR3 loop spans 14 amino acids. The CDR3 DNA reads as TGTGCCAGCAGCCAGGGACTAGACGCAGATACGCAGTATTTT. Amino acids: CASSQGLDADTQYF. The variable domain in full, with the rest retrieved from reference TRBV14 and TRBJ2-3, is EAGVTQFPSHSVIEKGQTVTLRCDPISGHDNLYWYRRVMGKEIKFLLHFVKESKQDESGMPNNRFLAERTGGTYSTLKVQPAELEDSGVYFCASSQGLDADTQYFGPGTRLTVL.

This clone came up once. The chain has TRBV2 and TRBJ2-7; 9 bases line up with TRBD1. CDR1 is SNHLY, CDR2 FYNNEI, per germline. The CDR3 is 13 amino acids. Germline trimming cut 6 bases from V and 6 bases from J; bases unmatched to any gene: 6. In DNA, the CDR3 is TGTGCCAGCAGGGGACAGGGTTTTAGCGAGCAGTACTTC. It translates to CASRGQGFSEQYF.

This chain links TRBV7-2 with TRBJ1-1, with a tentative D call TRBD1 (5 bases). Trimming took off 7 bases at V and 1 base at J, with 10 bases between the two ends. Per the germline V gene, CDR1 is SGHTA and CDR2 is FQGNSA. The CDR3 loop spans 13 amino acids. CDR3 nucleotides: TGTGCCAGCATGCTTACAGGGAACACTGAAGCTTTCTTT. Protein: CASMLTGNTEAFF.

The rearrangement links TRBV6-2 or TRBV6-3 to TRBJ1-2, with a weak D call TRBD1 (6 bases). Trimming took off 0 bases at V and 6 bases at J, with 11 bases between the two ends. This CDR3 has 14 residues. Germline V gene data show CDR1 as MNHEY and CDR2 as SVGEGT. This CDR3 reads CASSYSRGAHGYTF. The CDR3 DNA reads as TGTGCCAGCAGTTACTCGAGGGGGGCGCATGGCTACACCTTC.